The clone carrying this TCR beta chain was seen at least ten times. Its antigen remains unidentified. This sample is part of a study of T cell repertoires in cytomegalovirus infection. The wider study: Evidence of both CMV infection and a matching HLA type came from public TCR beta signatures. Points from the study as a whole: The ex vivo response showed dominance by HLA-C-restricted CMV-specific TCR beta clonotypes.

The V gene's germline CDR1 is SEHNR and CDR2 FQNEAQ (reference sequence). The CDR3 length is 12 residues. The germline V and J ends were trimmed by 5 bases and 0 bases, with 3 bases remaining between them. One entry per CDR3 protein, called by TCRdb with MiXCR from the reads. Here the sample spans fewer than 550,000 distinct CDR3 sequences, around 11% being singletons. This receptor was identified in a human donor in good health (CMV status not recorded). Some clones in this sample may be carry-over from other donors' samples. The sample consisted of PBMCs. The J gene is TRBJ2-3, the V gene TRBV7-9; D call uncertain. The CDR3 loop is CASSPSTDTQYF. The CDR3 bases are TGTGCCAGCAGCCCTAGCACAGATACGCAGTATTTT.